A single sample gave rise to the 26 T cell receptor beta chains below, sequenced in a study of cytomegalovirus exposure and HLA in healthy donors. Amplification used 60 Vbeta primers and 13 Jbeta primers. The assay was immunoSEQ multiplex PCR, and TCRdb's table has in-frame clones only and misses some. The sample holds about 160,000 clones; roughly 78% are singletons and the top ten take under 2.5%. The sequencing sample was made of PBMCs. The receptors originated from a man in his forties in good health and CMV-seronegative.

The chain carries TRBV13 and TRBJ2-5; 7 bases line up with TRBD2. Germline-derived CDR1 and CDR2 are PRHDT and FYEKMQ (reference sequence). V shed 5 bases, J shed 3 bases, and the junction held 6 bases outside the gene matches. The CDR3 length is 14 residues. Here the CDR3 reads CASSGRDYEETQYF. Written as DNA, the CDR3 is TGTGCCAGCAGCGGACGGGACTACGAAGAGACCCAGTACTTC.

The sample holds a few counts of this clone. The genes are TRBV5-1 and TRBJ2-2, with a possible D match to TRBD2 (6 bases). Trimming removed 0 bases from V and 3 bases from J, with 12 bases in between. This CDR3 is built from 16 residues. Germline assignment: CDR1 SGHRS and CDR2 YFSETQ. CDR3 in amino acids: CASSLAGGQDTGELFF. DNA for the CDR3: TGCGCCAGCAGCTTGGCCGGGGGTCAGGACACCGGGGAGCTGTTTTTT. Filled out from reference TRBV5-1 and TRBJ2-2, the complete variable domain reads KAGVTQTPRYLIKTRGQQVTLSCSPISGHRSVSWYQQTPGQGLQFLFEYFSETQRNKGNFPGRFSGRQFSNSRSEMNVSTLELGDSALYLCASSLAGGQDTGELFFGEGSRLTVL.

The chain is built from TRBV5-5 and TRBJ2-5; a weak D match, TRBD1 (5 bases). V lost 3 bases to trimming and J lost 1 base, with 10 bases between them. CDR1 and CDR2 (germline): SGHKS, YYEKEE (reference sequence). CDR3 size: 14 residues. The DNA for the CDR3 is TGTGCCAGCAGCTGGGGCCCACGCCAAGAGACCCAGTACTTC. Translated, it gives CASSWGPRQETQYF.

The chain employs TRBV5-5 and TRBJ2-7; a weak D match, TRBD1 (6 bases). This CDR3 has 13 residues. Per the germline V gene, CDR1 is SGHKS and CDR2 is YYEKEE (reference sequence). The V and J ends lost 3 bases and 2 bases respectively, with 9 bases between them. The CDR3 region is CASSSDRTYEQYF. The CDR3 region has the DNA TGTGCCAGCAGCTCTGACAGGACCTACGAGCAGTACTTC.

The chain uses TRBV6-6 and TRBJ2-7, with D hard to call. The germline CDR1 and CDR2 sequences are MNHNY and SVGAGI (reference sequence). The CDR3 sequence is 15 residues long. Trimming removed 7 bases at V and 4 bases at J, with 20 bases between. CDR3 coding DNA: TGTGCCAGCACCCCAAAGTGGCCCCTAGTGTACGAGCAGTACTTC. It specifies CASTPKWPLVYEQYF.

This sequence joins TRBV4-3 and TRBJ1-3, with a tentative D call TRBD1 (5 bases). Germline V gene lookup returns CDR1 LGHNA and CDR2 YSLEER. The CDR3 is 17 residues long. Trimming took 2 bases from V and 1 from J, leaving 15 bases between them. The CDR3 reads CASSQTGTSGSGNTIYF. CDR3 DNA: TGCGCCAGCAGCCAAACCGGGACTTCTGGGTCTGGAAACACCATATATTTT.

This sequence joins TRBV11-2 and TRBJ2-1; 11 nucleotides agree with TRBD2. From germline, CDR1 is SGHAT and CDR2 FQNNGV. The V gene end was trimmed by 1 base and the J gene end by 2 bases; junction bases not matched to a gene: 1. CDR3 length: 16 amino acids. CDR3 sequence reads: CASSLVAGGPYNEQFF. DNA of the CDR3: TGTGCCAGCAGCTTAGTAGCGGGAGGGCCCTACAATGAGCAGTTCTTC.

The chain couples TRBV19 to TRBJ2-1, with a possible D match to TRBD2 (6 bases). V lost 6 bases and J lost 0, with 9 bases in between. The germline gives CDR1 LNHDA, CDR2 SQIVND (reference sequence). This CDR3 spans 14 amino acids. The CDR3 sequence is CASSRGSSYNEQFF. In DNA form, the CDR3 reads TGTGCCAGTAGCCGGGGGAGCTCCTACAATGAGCAGTTCTTC.

The genes are TRBV25-1 and TRBJ1-4; D remains unclear. Germline V gene sequence: CDR1 MGHDK, CDR2 SYGVNS. The CDR3 is made up of 17 amino acids. Trimming took 1 base from V and 3 from J, leaving 15 bases between them. This CDR3 reads CASSESLAGQANEKLFF. The CDR3 nucleotides are TGTGCCAGCAGTGAATCGCTAGCAGGTCAGGCTAATGAAAAACTGTTTTTT.

This clone was picked up one time. The V gene is TRBV29-1, the J gene TRBJ2-3; the match to TRBD2 covers 8 bases. This CDR3 is 16 amino acids long. Losses at the gene ends were 7 bases for V and 1 base for J; bases not matched to a gene: 13. Germline assignment: CDR1 SQVTM and CDR2 ANQGSEA. The CDR3 DNA is TGCAGCGCCCGGGCCGGGCTAGCGGGCCGCACAGATACGCAGTATTTT. It is translated as CSARAGLAGRTDTQYF.

The chain is built from TRBV19 and TRBJ2-2; 8 bases match TRBD2. The CDR3 length is 14 residues. With 6 bases clipped from V and 3 bases from J, the junction kept 3 bases outside the gene matches. Germline V gene data show CDR1 as LNHDA and CDR2 as SQIVND (reference sequence). CDR3 sequence (DNA): TGTGCCAGTAGCCGGGGGGGGTACACCGGGGAGCTGTTTTTT. It translates to CASSRGGYTGELFF. The full variable domain, in which reference TRBV19 and TRBJ2-2 provide the parts outside the CDR3, is DGGITQSPKYLFRKEGQNVTLSCEQNLNHDAMYWYRQDPGQGLRLIYYSQIVNDFQKGDIAEGYSVSREKKESFPLTVTSAQKNPTAFYLCASSRGGYTGELFFGEGSRLTVL.

The chain combines TRBV5-1 with TRBJ2-3, with TRBD2 matching 13 bases. CDR1 and CDR2 from the germline V gene are SGHRS and YFSETQ. J lost 2 bases, V lost 3 bases, and 3 bases had no gene match. The CDR3 sequence is 16 residues long. The CDR3 DNA is TGCGCCAGCAGCTGGGGACTAGCGGGGACCACAGATACGCAGTATTTT. Amino acids: CASSWGLAGTTDTQYF.

A single count supports this clone. The chain is built from TRBV7-6 and TRBJ2-7, with a possible D match to TRBD2 (6 bases). The germline V gene encodes CDR1 SGHVS and CDR2 FNYEAQ. The CDR3 sequence is 16 residues long. V shed 5 bases and J shed 3 bases, with 20 bases lying between them. CDR3 sequence (DNA): TGTGCCAGCAGCGCCGACGTTAATGGAGGGATCTACGAGCAGTACTTC. Residues: CASSADVNGGIYEQYF.

The chain has TRBV19 and TRBJ1-5, with D unclear. V gave up 3 bases and J gave up 0 bases, with 9 bases separating them. CDR1 is LNHDA, CDR2 SQIVND, per germline (reference sequence). CDR3 length: 15 amino acids. CDR3 nucleotide sequence: TGTGCCAGTAGTATGGCGGCCATTAGCAATCAGCCCCAGCATTTT. Residues: CASSMAAISNQPQHF.

V usage is TRBV18 and J usage is TRBJ2-5, with TRBD1 matching 7 bases. The CDR3 length is 17 residues. Trimming took 0 bases from V and 5 from J; bases not matched to a gene: 12. The germline gives CDR1 KGHSH, CDR2 LQKENI. The CDR3 loop reads CASSPPSFDRAEETQYF. The CDR3 nucleotides read TGTGCCAGCTCACCACCGTCGTTTGACAGGGCGGAGGAGACCCAGTACTTC. Variable domain in full (rest from reference TRBV18 and TRBJ2-5): NAGVMQNPRHLVRRRGQEARLRCSPMKGHSHVYWYRQLPEEGLKFMVYLQKENIIDESGMPKERFSAEFPKEGPSILRIQQVVRGDSAAYFCASSPPSFDRAEETQYFGPGTRLLVL.

This clone turned up a few times. CDR3 nucleotide sequence: TGTGCCTGGAATAGAAATTCACCCCTCCACTTT. Its protein product is CAWNRNSPLHF. This chain uses TRBV30 with TRBJ1-6; D call uncertain. Trimming took off 4 bases at V and 7 bases at J, with 5 bases between the two ends. Germline values: CDR1 GTSNPN, CDR2 SVGIG (reference sequence). The CDR3 totals 11 residues.

This chain uses TRBV5-6 with TRBJ2-5, with 9 bases aligning to TRBD1. Losses at the gene ends were 4 bases for V and 4 bases for J; bases not matched to a gene: 8. In germline, CDR1 is SGHDT, CDR2 YYEEEE. The CDR3 totals 15 residues. CDR3 residues: CASSVKQGAGETQYF. The CDR3 nucleotides read TGTGCCAGCAGCGTAAAACAGGGGGCGGGAGAGACCCAGTACTTC.

The CDR3 spells CASSREGRETQYF. CDR3 nucleotide sequence: TGTGCCAGCAGTCGGGAGGGCCGGGAGACCCAGTACTTC. J is TRBJ2-5 and V is TRBV25-1; TRBD2 matches 8 bases. CDR3 length: 13 residues. Germline V gene sequence: CDR1 MGHDK, CDR2 SYGVNS. The trim removed 5 bases at V and 5 bases at J, leaving 4 bases unmatched.

V and J are TRBV7-8 and TRBJ2-2; D gene ambiguous. With 3 bases removed from V and 3 bases from J, the gap between germline ends came to 8 bases. Looked up from germline, CDR1 is SGHVS and CDR2 is FQNEAQ. CDR3 length: 14 residues. The CDR3: CASSFLGYTGELFF. CDR3 in DNA: TGTGCCAGCAGCTTCCTAGGCTACACCGGGGAGCTGTTTTTT. Complete variable domain (other parts from reference TRBV7-8 and TRBJ2-2): GAGVSQSPRYKVAKRGQDVALRCDPISGHVSLFWYQQALGQGPEFLTYFQNEAQLDKSGLPSDRFFAERPEGSVSTLKIQRTQQEDSAVYLCASSFLGYTGELFFGEGSRLTVL.

This sequence joins TRBV30 and TRBJ2-5; D is possibly TRBD1 (6 bases). The CDR3 consists of 13 residues. The V gene's germline CDR1 is GTSNPN and CDR2 SVGIG (reference sequence). V was pared by 8 bases and J by 4 bases, with 17 bases between. The CDR3 DNA reads as TGTGCCAGCAGGGGAACAGGACGAGAGACCCAGTACTTC. As protein: CASRGTGRETQYF.

This chain uses TRBV5-6 with TRBJ2-7; 7 bases align to TRBD1. With 3 bases clipped from V and 1 base from J, the junction kept 7 bases outside the gene matches. The CDR3 has 15 amino acids. Germline loops: CDR1 SGHDT, CDR2 YYEEEE. The CDR3 loop reads CASSWGQIGSYEQYF. CDR3 bases: TGTGCCAGCAGCTGGGGACAGATTGGGTCCTACGAGCAGTACTTC.

J is TRBJ2-7 and V is TRBV28; TRBD2 might be the D (5 bases). The CDR3 is 18 amino acids. Germline CDR1 is MDHEN and CDR2 is SYDVKM. V was clipped by 8 bases and J by 2 bases, with 28 bases between them. CDR3 sequence (DNA): TGTGCCAGCCGTTCTAATCCCGGGAAGCGAGTTACTACCTACGAGCAGTACTTC. Translation gives CASRSNPGKRVTTYEQYF.

The chain links TRBV9 to TRBJ2-1, with TRBD2 matching over 7 bases. V shed 4 bases and J 14 bases; nucleotides not matched to a gene: 12. The germline V gene encodes CDR1 SGDLS and CDR2 YYNGEE. This CDR3 has 13 residues. The CDR3: CASSPRTRSIEFF. The CDR3 DNA sequence: TGTGCCAGCAGCCCCCGGACTAGGAGTATCGAGTTCTTC.

V usage is TRBV6-1 and J usage is TRBJ1-2; TRBD1 agrees at 8 bases. The CDR3 has 15 amino acids. Germline CDR1 MNHNS, CDR2 SASEGT. After removal of 1 base from V and 0 bases from J, the junction contained 1 base not matched to a gene. In DNA, the CDR3 is TGTGCCAGCAGTGAAGTCAGGGGGCCTAACTATGGCTACACCTTC. This encodes CASSEVRGPNYGYTF.

This rearrangement joins TRBV4-1 to TRBJ2-1, with D possibly matching TRBD1 (6 bases). V lost 1 base and J lost 3, with 10 bases in between. Germline CDR1 reads MGHRA; CDR2 reads YSYEKL. The CDR3 consists of 15 residues. The CDR3 bases are TGCGCCAGCAGCCAAGGGGTACAGGGCTACAATGAGCAGTTCTTC. It encodes CASSQGVQGYNEQFF.

This chain uses TRBV30 with TRBJ1-2; D unclear. CDR1 and CDR2 from the germline V gene are GTSNPN and SVGIG (reference sequence). V lost 2 bases and J 2 bases, leaving 6 bases between the germline ends. The CDR3 has 12 amino acids. This chain's CDR3 is CAWSRLNYGYTF. The CDR3 DNA reads as TGTGCCTGGAGTCGGTTAAACTATGGCTACACCTTC.